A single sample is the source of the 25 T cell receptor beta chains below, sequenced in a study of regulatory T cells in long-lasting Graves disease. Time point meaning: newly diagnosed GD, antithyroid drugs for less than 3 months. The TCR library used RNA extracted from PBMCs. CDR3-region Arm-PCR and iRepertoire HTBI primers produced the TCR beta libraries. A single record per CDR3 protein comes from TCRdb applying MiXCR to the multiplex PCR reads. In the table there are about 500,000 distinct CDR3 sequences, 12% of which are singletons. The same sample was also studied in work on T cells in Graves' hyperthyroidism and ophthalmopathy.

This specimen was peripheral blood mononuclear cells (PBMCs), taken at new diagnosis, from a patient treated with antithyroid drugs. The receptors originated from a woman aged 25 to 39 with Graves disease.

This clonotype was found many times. Here the CDR3 DNA reads TGTGCCAGCAGTTTATATGGCTCTTCGAAGGACTACGAGCAGTACTTC. Translation: CASSLYGSSKDYEQYF. The V and J genes are TRBV28 and TRBJ2-7; no clear D gene. Trimming removed 1 base from V and 3 bases from J, with 16 bases in between. Germline CDR1 and CDR2: MDHEN and SYDVKM. This CDR3 is 16 amino acids long.

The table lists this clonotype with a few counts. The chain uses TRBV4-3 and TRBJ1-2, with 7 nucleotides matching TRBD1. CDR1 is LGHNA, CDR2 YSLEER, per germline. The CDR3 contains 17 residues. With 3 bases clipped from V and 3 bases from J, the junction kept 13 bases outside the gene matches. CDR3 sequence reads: CASSQHGDRVKYYGYTF. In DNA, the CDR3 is TGCGCCAGCAGCCAGCACGGCGACAGGGTTAAGTACTATGGCTACACCTTC.

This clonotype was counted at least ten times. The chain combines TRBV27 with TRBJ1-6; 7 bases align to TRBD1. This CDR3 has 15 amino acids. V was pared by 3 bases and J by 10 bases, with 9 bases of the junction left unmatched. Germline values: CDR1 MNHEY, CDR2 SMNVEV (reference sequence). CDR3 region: CASSFLGQKNSPLHF. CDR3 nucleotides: TGTGCCAGCAGTTTCTTGGGACAGAAGAACTCACCCCTCCACTTT.

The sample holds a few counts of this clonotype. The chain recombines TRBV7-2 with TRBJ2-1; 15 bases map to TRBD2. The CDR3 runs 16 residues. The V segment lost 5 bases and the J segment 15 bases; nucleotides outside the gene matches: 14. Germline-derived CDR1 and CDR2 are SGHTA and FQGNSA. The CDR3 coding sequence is TGTGCCAGCAGCGAGAACCTCGGACTAGCGGGAGGGCGGTGGTTCTTC. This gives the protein CASSENLGLAGGRWFF. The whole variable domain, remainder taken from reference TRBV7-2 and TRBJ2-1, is GAGVSQSPSNKVTEKGKDVELRCDPISGHTALYWYRQSLGQGLEFLIYFQGNSAPDKSGLPSDRFSAERTGGSVSTLTIQRTQQEDSAVYLCASSENLGLAGGRWFFGPGTRLTVL.

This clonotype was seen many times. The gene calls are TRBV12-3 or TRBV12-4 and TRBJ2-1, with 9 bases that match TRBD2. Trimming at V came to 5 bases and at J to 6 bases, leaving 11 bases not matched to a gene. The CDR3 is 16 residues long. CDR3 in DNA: TGTGCCAGCAGTCTGGAGGGACAGACTAGCGGCAATGAGCAGTTCTTC. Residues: CASSLEGQTSGNEQFF.

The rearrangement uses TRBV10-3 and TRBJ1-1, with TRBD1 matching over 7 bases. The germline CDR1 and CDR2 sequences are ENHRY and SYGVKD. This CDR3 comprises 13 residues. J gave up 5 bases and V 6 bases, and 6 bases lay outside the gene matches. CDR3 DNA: TGTGCCATCAGAAATTACAGGGGAACTGAAGCTTTCTTT. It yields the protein CAIRNYRGTEAFF.

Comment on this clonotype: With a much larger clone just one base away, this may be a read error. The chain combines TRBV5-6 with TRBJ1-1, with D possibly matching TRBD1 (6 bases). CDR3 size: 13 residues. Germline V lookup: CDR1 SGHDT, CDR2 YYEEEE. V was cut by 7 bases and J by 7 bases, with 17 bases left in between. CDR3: CASLRTGIIEAFF. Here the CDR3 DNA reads TGTGCCAGCTTACGAACAGGGATCATTGAAGCTTTCTTT.

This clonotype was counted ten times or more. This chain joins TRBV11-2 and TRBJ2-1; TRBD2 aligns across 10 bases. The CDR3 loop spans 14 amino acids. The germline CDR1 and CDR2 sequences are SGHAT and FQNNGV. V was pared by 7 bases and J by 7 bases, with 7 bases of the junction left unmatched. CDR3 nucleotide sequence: TGTGCCAGCATCCAACTAGCGGGGAAGAATGAGCAGTTCTTC. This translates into CASIQLAGKNEQFF.

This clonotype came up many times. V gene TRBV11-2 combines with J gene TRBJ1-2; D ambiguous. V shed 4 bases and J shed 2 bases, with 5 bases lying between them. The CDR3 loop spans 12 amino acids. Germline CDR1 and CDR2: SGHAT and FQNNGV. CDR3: CASSSPNYGYTF. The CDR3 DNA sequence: TGTGCCAGCAGCTCCCCGAACTATGGCTACACCTTC.

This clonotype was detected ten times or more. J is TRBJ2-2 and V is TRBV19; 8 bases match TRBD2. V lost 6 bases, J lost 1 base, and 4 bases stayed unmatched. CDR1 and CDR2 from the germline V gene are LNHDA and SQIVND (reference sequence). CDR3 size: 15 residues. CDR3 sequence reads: CASRGGLGNTGELFF. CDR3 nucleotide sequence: TGTGCCAGTAGAGGGGGACTAGGGAACACCGGGGAGCTGTTTTTT. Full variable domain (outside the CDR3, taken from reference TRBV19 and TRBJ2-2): DGGITQSPKYLFRKEGQNVTLSCEQNLNHDAMYWYRQDPGQGLRLIYYSQIVNDFQKGDIAEGYSVSREKKESFPLTVTSAQKNPTAFYLCASRGGLGNTGELFFGEGSRLTVL.

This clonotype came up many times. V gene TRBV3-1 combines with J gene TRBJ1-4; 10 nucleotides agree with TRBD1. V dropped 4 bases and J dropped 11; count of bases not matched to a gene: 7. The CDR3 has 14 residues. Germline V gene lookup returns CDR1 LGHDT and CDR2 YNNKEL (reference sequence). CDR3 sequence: CASSPGTGEAKLFF. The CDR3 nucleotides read TGTGCCAGCAGCCCCGGGACAGGGGAGGCCAAACTGTTTTTT.

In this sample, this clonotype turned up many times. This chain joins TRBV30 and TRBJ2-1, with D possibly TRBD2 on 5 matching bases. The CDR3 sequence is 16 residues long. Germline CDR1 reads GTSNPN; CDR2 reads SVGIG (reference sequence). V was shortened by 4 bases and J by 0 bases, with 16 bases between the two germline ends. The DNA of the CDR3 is TGTGCCTGGAAATGGGGTCTGAGCGGCTCCTACAATGAGCAGTTCTTC. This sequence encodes CAWKWGLSGSYNEQFF. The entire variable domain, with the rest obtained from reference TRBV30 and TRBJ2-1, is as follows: SQTIHQWPATLVQPVGSPLSLECTVEGTSNPNLYWYRQAAGRGLQLLFYSVGIGQISSEVPQNLSASRPQDRQFILSSKKLLLSDSGFYLCAWKWGLSGSYNEQFFGPGTRLTVL.

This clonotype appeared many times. CDR3 sequence reads: CASSPWGKETQYF. CDR3 DNA: TGTGCCAGCTCACCCTGGGGTAAAGAGACCCAGTACTTC. The V call is TRBV19, the J call TRBJ2-5; no clear D gene. Germline V gene data show CDR1 as LNHDA and CDR2 as SQIVND (reference sequence). The CDR3 runs 13 residues. Trimming took off 9 bases at V and 3 bases at J, with 14 bases between the two ends.

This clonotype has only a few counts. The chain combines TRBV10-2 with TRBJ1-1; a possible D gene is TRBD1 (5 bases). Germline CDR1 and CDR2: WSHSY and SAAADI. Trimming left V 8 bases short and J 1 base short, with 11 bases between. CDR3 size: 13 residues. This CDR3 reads CASGAGKNTEAFF. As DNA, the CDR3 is TGCGCCAGCGGGGCAGGGAAGAACACTGAAGCTTTCTTT.

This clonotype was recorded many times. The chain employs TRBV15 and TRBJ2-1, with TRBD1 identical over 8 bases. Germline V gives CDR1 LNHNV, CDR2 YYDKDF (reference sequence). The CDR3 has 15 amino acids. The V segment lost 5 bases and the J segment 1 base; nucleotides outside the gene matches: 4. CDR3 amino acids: CATSSRTGSYNEQFF. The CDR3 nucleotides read TGTGCCACCAGCTCCCGGACAGGGTCCTACAATGAGCAGTTCTTC.

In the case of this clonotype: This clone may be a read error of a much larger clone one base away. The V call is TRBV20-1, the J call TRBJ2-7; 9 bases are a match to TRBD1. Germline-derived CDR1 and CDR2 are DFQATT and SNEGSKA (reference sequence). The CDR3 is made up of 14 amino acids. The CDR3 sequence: CSARGGTGTYELYF. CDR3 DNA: TGCAGTGCTAGAGGGGGGACAGGGACCTACGAGCTGTACTTC.

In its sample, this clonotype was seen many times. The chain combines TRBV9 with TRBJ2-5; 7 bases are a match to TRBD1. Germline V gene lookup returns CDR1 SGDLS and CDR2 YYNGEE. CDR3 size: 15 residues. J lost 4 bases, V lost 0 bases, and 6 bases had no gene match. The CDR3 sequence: CASSVGRGRRETQYF. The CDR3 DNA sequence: TGTGCCAGCAGCGTAGGTAGGGGGCGTCGAGAGACCCAGTACTTC.

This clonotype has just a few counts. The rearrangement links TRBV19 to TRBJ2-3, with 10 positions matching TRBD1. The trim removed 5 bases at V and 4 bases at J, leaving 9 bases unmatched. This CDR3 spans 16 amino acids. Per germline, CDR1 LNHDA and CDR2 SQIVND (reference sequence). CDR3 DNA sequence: TGTGCCAGTAGTGGTCGGACAGGGGGATTGGCAGATACGCAGTATTTT. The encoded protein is CASSGRTGGLADTQYF.

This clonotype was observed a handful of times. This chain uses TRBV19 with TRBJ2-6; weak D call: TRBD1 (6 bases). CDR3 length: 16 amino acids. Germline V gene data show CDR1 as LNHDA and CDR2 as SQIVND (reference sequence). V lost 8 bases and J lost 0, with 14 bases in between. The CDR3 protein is CASALHRDSGANVLTF. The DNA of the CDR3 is TGTGCCAGTGCCCTGCACAGGGACTCTGGGGCCAACGTCCTGACTTTC.

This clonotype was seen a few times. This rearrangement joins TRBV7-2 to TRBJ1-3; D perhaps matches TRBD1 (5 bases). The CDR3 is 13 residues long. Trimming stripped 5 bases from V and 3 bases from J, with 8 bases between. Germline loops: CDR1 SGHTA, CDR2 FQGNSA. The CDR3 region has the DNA TGTGCCAGCAGCCAGGGCTTTGGAAACACCATATATTTT. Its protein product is CASSQGFGNTIYF.

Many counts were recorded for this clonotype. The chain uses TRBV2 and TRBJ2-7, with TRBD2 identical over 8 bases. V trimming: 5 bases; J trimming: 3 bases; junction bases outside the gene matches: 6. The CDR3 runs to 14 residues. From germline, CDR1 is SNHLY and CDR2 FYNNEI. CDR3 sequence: CASSWAGGFYEQYF. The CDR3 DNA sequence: TGTGCCAGCAGTTGGGCGGGAGGTTTCTACGAGCAGTACTTC.

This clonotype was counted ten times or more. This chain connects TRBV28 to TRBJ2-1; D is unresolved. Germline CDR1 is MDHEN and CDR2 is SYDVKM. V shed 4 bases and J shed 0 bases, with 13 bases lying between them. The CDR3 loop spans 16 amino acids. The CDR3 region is CASSSPDPSSYNEQFF. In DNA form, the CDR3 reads TGTGCCAGCAGTTCTCCCGACCCCAGCTCCTACAATGAGCAGTTCTTC.

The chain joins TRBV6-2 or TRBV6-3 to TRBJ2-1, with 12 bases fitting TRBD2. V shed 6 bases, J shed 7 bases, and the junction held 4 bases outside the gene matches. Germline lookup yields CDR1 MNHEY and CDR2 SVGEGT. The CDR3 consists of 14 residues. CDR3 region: CASRTSGGQNEQFF. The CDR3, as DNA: TGTGCCAGCAGGACTAGCGGGGGCCAAAATGAGCAGTTCTTC.

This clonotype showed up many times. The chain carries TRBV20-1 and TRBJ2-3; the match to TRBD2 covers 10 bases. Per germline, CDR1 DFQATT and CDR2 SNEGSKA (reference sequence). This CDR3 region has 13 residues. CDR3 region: CRPATSGPDTQYF. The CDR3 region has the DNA TGCAGACCAGCGACTAGCGGGCCAGATACGCAGTATTTT.

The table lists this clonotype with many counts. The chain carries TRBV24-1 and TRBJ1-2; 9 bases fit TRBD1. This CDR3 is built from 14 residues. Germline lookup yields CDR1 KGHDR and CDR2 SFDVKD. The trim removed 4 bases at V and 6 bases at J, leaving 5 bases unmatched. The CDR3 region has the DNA TGTGCCACCAGTGACGCTGGGACAGGGCATGGCTACACCTTC. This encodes CATSDAGTGHGYTF.